The clone carrying this T cell receptor (beta chain) was seen at least ten times. The antigen is unknown. The CDR3 contains 15 residues. Germline V CDR1 and CDR2: KGHSH, LQKENI. The junction had 3 bases not matched to a gene; V was cut back by 4 bases and J by 0 bases. These data come from a study of glioma-infiltrating T cells. Study-level results: CDR3 overlap between tissue and blood was very small. Gliomas, especially low-grade, showed above-expected tissue-blood divergence; non-neoplastic patients showed below.

Using RNA template, CDR3s of TCR alpha and beta were amplified with iRepertoire arm-PCR. One-step reverse transcription and amplification started from around 100-400 ng of tissue mRNA or PBMC total RNA. One entry per CDR3 protein, called by TCRdb with MiXCR from the multiplex PCR reads. Of approximately 120,000 distinct CDR3 sequences listed, 25% to 30% are singletons. The sample consisted of glioma tissue, nonneoplastic brain tissue, or PBMCs (not recorded which). The source of this sequence is a human donor with low-grade glioma or glioblastoma, undergoing nonglioma brain surgery, or in good health (not recorded which). J is TRBJ2-3 and V is TRBV18; 8 bases are a match to TRBD2. The CDR3 DNA reads TGTGCCAGCTCACAGCGGGGGCCGAGCACAGATACGCAGTATTTT. It codes for CASSQRGPSTDTQYF.